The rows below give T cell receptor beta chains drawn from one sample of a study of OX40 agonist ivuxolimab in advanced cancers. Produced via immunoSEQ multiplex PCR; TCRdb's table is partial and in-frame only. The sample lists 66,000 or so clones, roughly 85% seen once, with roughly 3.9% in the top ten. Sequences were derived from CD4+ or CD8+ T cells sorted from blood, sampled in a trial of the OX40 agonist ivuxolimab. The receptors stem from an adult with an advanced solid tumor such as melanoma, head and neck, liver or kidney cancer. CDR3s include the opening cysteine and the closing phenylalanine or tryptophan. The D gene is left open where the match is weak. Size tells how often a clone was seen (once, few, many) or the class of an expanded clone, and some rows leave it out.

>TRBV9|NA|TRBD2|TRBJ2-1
CASSVESRGANEQFF
TGTGCCAGCAGCGTAGAGTCGCGGGGGGCAAATGAGCAGTTCTTC
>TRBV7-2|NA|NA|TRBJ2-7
CASSLARDLSYEQYF
TGTGCCAGCAGCTTAGCGCGGGACCTCTCCTACGAGCAGTACTTC
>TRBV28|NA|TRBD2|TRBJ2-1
CASKGLAGIPSYNEQFF
TGTGCCAGCAAGGGGCTAGCGGGGATTCCATCTTACAATGAGCAGTTCTTC
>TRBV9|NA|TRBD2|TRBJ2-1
CASSVLAGGYNEQFF
TGTGCCAGCAGCGTGCTAGCGGGGGGTTACAATGAGCAGTTCTTC
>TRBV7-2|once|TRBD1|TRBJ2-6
CASSLDGDRVLGANVLTF
TGTGCCAGCAGCTTAGATGGGGACAGGGTGTTGGGGGCCAACGTCCTGACTTTC
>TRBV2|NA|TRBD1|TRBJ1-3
CARPGGAGGRHTIYF
TGTGCCCGGCCAGGAGGGGCAGGGGGGCGGCACACCATATATTTT
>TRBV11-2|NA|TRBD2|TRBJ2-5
CASSLGPAGGGETQYF
TGTGCCAGCAGCTTAGGGCCAGCGGGAGGGGGGGAGACCCAGTACTTC
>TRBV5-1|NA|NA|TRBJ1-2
CASSFGKNYGYTF
TGCGCCAGCAGCTTTGGGAAAAACTATGGCTACACCTTC
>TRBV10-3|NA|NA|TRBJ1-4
CAISEGAANEKLFF
TGTGCCATCAGTGAAGGTGCGGCTAATGAAAAACTGTTTTTT
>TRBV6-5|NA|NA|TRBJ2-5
CASSPRETQYF
TGTGCCAGCAGTCCCAGGGAGACCCAGTACTTC
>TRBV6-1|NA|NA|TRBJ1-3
CASRLGGGSGNTIYF
TGTGCCAGCAGACTTGGGGGAGGGTCTGGAAACACCATATATTTT
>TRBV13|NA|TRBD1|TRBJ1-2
CASSVTGGYGYTF
TGTGCCAGCAGCGTCACAGGGGGCTATGGCTACACCTTC
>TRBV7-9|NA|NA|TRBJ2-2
CASRPATPFGGELFF
TGTGCCAGCAGACCGGCCACACCCTTTGGCGGGGAGCTGTTTTTT
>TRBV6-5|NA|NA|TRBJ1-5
CASSSQLGNQPQHF
TGTGCCAGCAGTTCCCAGTTGGGCAATCAGCCCCAGCATTTT
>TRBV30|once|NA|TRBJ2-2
CAWSVDTGELFF
TGTGCCTGGAGTGTGGACACCGGGGAGCTGTTTTTT
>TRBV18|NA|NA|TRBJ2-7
CASSPTALPPAEQYF
TGTGCCAGCTCACCAACCGCCCTTCCCCCGGCCGAGCAGTACTTC
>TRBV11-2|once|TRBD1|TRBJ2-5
CASSLSMARGRGETQYF
TGTGCCAGCAGCTTAAGCATGGCCAGGGGGCGCGGGGAGACCCAGTACTTC